What follows describes a single TCR beta chain. These data come from a study of Ad26.COV2.S vaccination and SARS-CoV-2 variants. Germline values: CDR1 SGHTA, CDR2 FQGTGA. This CDR3 region has 15 residues. The trim removed 5 bases at V and 2 bases at J, leaving 1 base unmatched. Sequencing used immunoSEQ multiplex PCR; TCRdb keeps in-frame clones, though not all of them. This sample yields fewer than 800,000 clones, of which roughly 90% are seen a single time; roughly 1.5% belongs to the top ten. Treatment given: approximately 18 received Ad26.COV2.S at low or high dose, single or two shots; roughly 5 received placebo; per-sample allocation not given. Collection of the samples took place on day 63 after the first injection of vaccine or placebo.

The sequence derives from a person aged 18-65 years who received the Ad26.COV2.S COVID-19 vaccine or a placebo. This chain joins TRBV7-3 and TRBJ2-7; 15 positions match TRBD2. Sequenced here: peripheral blood, sampled in a trial of Ad26.COV2.S vaccine versus placebo. CDR3 nucleotides: TGTGCCAGCAGCCGGACTAGCGGGGGGGCCTACGAGCAGTACTTC. This codes for CASSRTSGGAYEQYF.